This T cell receptor beta chain stems from a study of blood T cell repertoires in COVID-19. Study overall: The United States, Italy and Spain provided the acute and convalescent COVID-19 samples. Sample material is recorded as cDNA or gDNA derived from T cells, B-cell-depleted T cells, or PBMCs.

Seattle patients were enrolled during active infection and followed longitudinally. Original analysis: From reference gene primer amplification, estimates of nucleated cell counts were derived. Repertoires were generated with immunoSEQ multiplex PCR, while TCRdb's copy carries only in-frame clones and drops some. From that table come the V and J calls and clone size; the DNA was used to work out D and trimming. The sample consists of some 220,000 clones, 83% of them appearing once. From germline, CDR1 is ENHRY and CDR2 SYGVKD. This CDR3 is built from 14 residues. Between the trimmed V and J ends, which lost 0 bases and 7 bases, there was a span of 12 bases.

Specimen: peripheral blood. This chain links TRBV10-3 with TRBJ2-5, with D possibly TRBD2 on 6 matching bases. The sequence was collected from a woman under 40 with COVID-19, enrolled during active disease. CDR3 coding DNA: TGTGCCATCAGTGAGTCGCCGACCGGGGGGACCCAGTACTTC. It is translated as CAISESPTGGTQYF.